This T cell receptor beta chain was recovered during a study of T cell responses to AZD1222 COVID-19 vaccine (dated by TCRdb to about 2021). The study in broad terms: AZD1222 recipients whose second dose came at about 4 weeks and those whose second dose came at about 12 weeks were combined into one group, since spike-specific TCR depth and breadth did not differ between the two schedules. A total of approximately 240 trial participants underwent TCR sequencing, of whom around 200 received two doses of AZD1222 and roughly 25 received two doses of the MenACWY control vaccine. Trial participants were enrolled by age into subgroups of 18-55, 56-69 and 70-plus years, and around 150, 28 and 57 TCR-sequenced participants, respectively, were included in these subgroups.

The CDR3 contains 13 residues, cysteine and phenylalanine counted. Of the read, only the CDR3 DNA is kept; its 39 bases are in frame from base 1. Reading the germline V gene gives CDR1 MRHNA and CDR2 SNTAGT. The V and J ends are trimmed by 5 bases and 5 bases, leaving 9 bases between them. The CDR3 regions of human TCRbeta chains were analyzed by immunosequencing. On the authors' methods: TCRs in the repertoires were compared against a reference library of SARS-CoV-2-specific TCRs that had been generated with the MIRA antigen-specificity platform. Breadth meant the fraction of unique TCRs that were SARS-CoV-2-associated, whereas depth meant the fraction of total T cells that were SARS-CoV-2-associated. Using the MIRA data, each spike-specific TCR was assigned both to the spike region to which the TCR was reactive and to a CD4 or CD8 class. Log10-transformed breadth and depth values were compared by one-way ANOVA with Sidak's multiple comparisons tests. The source is immuneACCESS, and TCRdb retained only in-frame sequences with V and J called. Part of the clones is not carried over; for the studies checked, unresolved V genes explain less than half of this, and the remainder is unexplained. The V and J calls and clone size come from that table; D and trimming were worked out from the DNA. This sample is represented by 90,000 to 150,000 clones; approximately 85% of them were singletons. The ten most abundant clones make up roughly 9.1% of the sample.

As concerns this clone: Its binding antigen is unknown. Base-call qualities are not available, and no considerably larger clone is one nucleotide away.

Overall study outcomes, separate from this receptor: Reportedly, close to half of the unique spike-specific TCRs recognized epitopes lying outside the regions that are mutated in the B.1.351 and B.1.1.7 variants. The whole spike protein was spanned by vaccine-associated CD4 TCRs, and dominant responses were seen in regions 160-218 and 743-854. Because no day 14 peak-response samples were available, repertoires were characterized only after the peak T cell response. Spike-specific TCR breadth and depth rose significantly after two AZD1222 doses compared with day 0 and with MenACWY recipients. Conclusions about previously exposed vaccinees are limited, since just a handful of AZD1222 recipients were seropositive for SARS-CoV-2 at baseline. The 56-69-year group was small, and its depth increase did not reach significance, likely because of low power. Participants were mostly white British and included more females than males, and it was suggested by the authors that clonal diversity may have been underestimated.

This specimen's time point label, per the study, means: baseline before first vaccination. Samples from vaccinated people were obtained from the UK trials COV001 and COV002, which included a single-blind randomized controlled phase 2/3 trial of AZD1222 (ChAdOx1 nCoV-19) in healthy adults. Trial participant PBMC samples were collected at day 0 and day 28 after the second dose for TCRbeta chain sequencing. The sample in question was peripheral blood, obtained on day 0 of AZD1222 vaccination. This TCR came from an adult in good health. The rearrangement joined TRBV6-4 to TRBJ2-2; the D gene is perhaps TRBD1 or TRBD2, as each covers 5 bases. The nucleotides read TGTGCCAGCAGTTCGAGGGGTACCGGGGAGCTGTTTTTT. It codes for CASSSRGTGELFF.